Listed below are T cell receptor beta chains from one sample, sequenced in a study of PD-1 blockade in classical Hodgkin lymphoma. The repertoire was sequenced with immunoSEQ multiplex PCR; TCRdb's copy has only in-frame clones and lacks some. The sample carries 90,000 to 100,000 clones, roughly 78% recorded once. Specimen: peripheral blood mononuclear cells (PBMCs), collected before the fourth cycle of nivolumab. The receptors originated from a human donor with classical Hodgkin lymphoma. Both conserved end residues are part of each CDR3. Clone size is shown for a subset of rows, as once, few, many or a class of expanded clone.

>TRBV5-8|TRBJ2-7|NA
CASSLSRDEQYF
>TRBV7-3|TRBJ2-2|few
CASSATGSGELFF
>TRBV6-1|TRBJ1-4|few
CASSRDPQKEKLFF
>TRBV7-8|TRBJ2-1|NA
CASSFVRTGELVF
>TRBV19|TRBJ1-6|NA
CASSTLRIYSPLHF
>TRBV9|TRBJ2-7|once
CASSPQGQGYEQYF
>TRBV6-6|TRBJ1-3|NA
CASSYPGTGLGNTIYF
>TRBV7-9|TRBJ2-1|NA
CASSRDSYNEQFF
>TRBV9|TRBJ1-6|NA
CASSARGYHNSPLHF
>TRBV6-4|TRBJ2-3|NA
CASSALAGGRDTQYF
>TRBV5-1|TRBJ2-3|NA
CASSSDRTSTDTQYF
>TRBV28|TRBJ1-1|NA
CASSPTGGYTEAFF
>TRBV11-2|TRBJ1-1|once
CASSPVRDRRTAFF
>TRBV7-2|TRBJ2-3|NA
CASSLGRGKTVTTDTQYF